This TCR beta chain was documented in a study of T cell responses to AZD1222 COVID-19 vaccine. Across the whole study: Second doses at about 4 or about 12 weeks were pooled. Overall study findings and caveats: Baseline seropositivity occurred in only a handful of AZD1222 recipients.

Regarding this clone: As yet, its antigen is unknown.

The CDR3 is 15 amino acids. Trimming stripped 4 bases from V and 0 bases from J, with 12 bases between. Germline loops: CDR1 MNHEY, CDR2 SVGAGI. Using immunoSEQ multiplex PCR, the repertoire was profiled, and TCRdb retains in-frame clones only, with some absent. The repertoire consists of roughly 200,000 clones, with 70% to 90% occurring once and the leading ten covering approximately 8%. The sequence derives from an adult in good health. The J gene is TRBJ1-2, the V gene TRBV6-5; D is unclear. Sequenced here: peripheral blood, sampled on day 0 of AZD1222 vaccination. CDR3 sequence: CASSSSRAANYGYTF. The DNA of the CDR3 is TGTGCCAGCAGTTCCTCCCGGGCAGCTAACTATGGCTACACCTTC.